One sample yielded the 27 T cell receptor beta chains listed below, sequenced in a study of T cells in Graves' hyperthyroidism and ophthalmopathy. Using RNA transcripts as the source, TCR beta CDR3 regions were amplified. Using the HTBI primer set, a first-round RT-PCR was run on the TCR CDR3. TCRdb independently ran MiXCR on the multiplex PCR reads; one entry per CDR3 protein. Here the sample spans approximately 270,000 distinct CDR3 sequences, roughly 15% being singletons. Material for sequencing was blood. The receptor source for this set is a woman in her forties with Graves' hyperthyroidism that later progressed to Graves' ophthalmopathy.

This clonotype came up many times. The genes are TRBV7-2 and TRBJ2-7; D ambiguous. This CDR3 is built from 14 residues. Trimming pared 3 bases from V and 4 bases from J, leaving 13 bases between. The germline CDR1 and CDR2 sequences are SGHTA and FQGNSA. CDR3 DNA: TGTGCCAGCAGCTTTGTACGGGCCGGTTACGAGCAGTACTTC. Amino acid sequence: CASSFVRAGYEQYF.

This clonotype was found many times. This sequence joins TRBV19 and TRBJ1-1; D remains ambiguous. Trimming shortened V by 5 bases and J by 1 base, and 14 bases separated the two germline ends. Germline CDR1 LNHDA, CDR2 SQIVND (reference sequence). The CDR3 has 15 amino acids. CDR3 amino acids: CASSPRSKGNTEAFF. The CDR3 bases are TGTGCCAGTAGTCCCAGATCGAAAGGGAACACTGAAGCTTTCTTT.

This clonotype appeared a few times. The chain carries TRBV5-8 and TRBJ2-3, with D possibly TRBD1 on 6 matching bases. V was cut by 4 bases and J by 0 bases, with 12 bases left in between. Germline-derived CDR1 and CDR2 are SGHTS and YDEGEE. The CDR3 is made up of 15 amino acids. The CDR3 DNA sequence: TGTGCCAGCAGCCCAGGGGAAGTAAGCACAGATACGCAGTATTTT. Residues: CASSPGEVSTDTQYF.

Turning to this clonotype: This may arise from a read error, as a much more abundant clone is one base away. This sequence joins TRBV27 and TRBJ1-6; tentatively, D is TRBD1 (6 bases). Germline CDR1 is MNHEY and CDR2 is SMNVEV (reference sequence). V was trimmed by 2 bases and J by 4 bases, leaving 18 bases between them. The CDR3 is 18 residues long. The CDR3 protein is CASSLLELWGTYNSPLHF. CDR3 DNA: TGTGCCAGCAGTTTACTCGAACTCTGGGGGACATATAATTCACCCCTCCACTTT.

The sample holds many counts of this clonotype. This chain connects TRBV20-1 to TRBJ1-3; no reliable D call. The CDR3 has 15 residues. CDR1 is DFQATT and CDR2 is SNEGSKA in the germline V gene (reference sequence). Trimming shortened V by 4 bases and J by 0 bases, and 13 bases separated the two germline ends. CDR3 nucleotide sequence: TGCAGTGCTAATTCGGAACAGCTCTCTGGAAACACCATATATTTT. It specifies CSANSEQLSGNTIYF.

V and J are TRBV6-5 and TRBJ1-1; 7 nucleotides line up with TRBD1. V lost 0 bases to trimming and J lost 2 bases; unmatched junction nucleotides: 9. CDR3 length equals 17 residues. Germline V lookup: CDR1 MNHEY, CDR2 SVGAGI. The CDR3 nucleotides are TGTGCCAGCAGTTACTCCTCAGGGGGGGGATCAAACACTGAAGCTTTCTTT. This encodes CASSYSSGGGSNTEAFF.

This clonotype was recorded at least ten times. V usage is TRBV28 and J usage is TRBJ2-3; 8 bases are a match to TRBD1. The CDR3 sequence is 18 residues long. CDR1 and CDR2 from the germline V gene are MDHEN and SYDVKM. Losses at the gene ends were 4 bases for V and 6 bases for J; bases not matched to a gene: 18. CDR3 DNA: TGTGCCAGCAGTTCCATTCCGGACAGGGCACTCCTTGGGGATACGCAGTATTTT. As protein: CASSSIPDRALLGDTQYF.

This clonotype was recorded many times. The V call is TRBV29-1, the J call TRBJ2-5; 7 bases align to TRBD2. The CDR3 has 12 residues. The J segment lost 5 bases and the V segment lost 7 bases, leaving 7 bases of the junction unmatched. Germline CDR1 is SQVTM and CDR2 is ANQGSEA. The CDR3 sequence is CSGGGVSETQYF. The DNA for the CDR3 is TGCAGCGGGGGAGGGGTTTCGGAGACCCAGTACTTC.

This clonotype was counted at least ten times. The chain has TRBV30 and TRBJ1-1, with D hard to call. The V end was cut by 3 bases, the J end by 1 base, with 9 bases between. Per germline, CDR1 GTSNPN and CDR2 SVGIG (reference sequence). This CDR3 contains 13 residues. CDR3 DNA sequence: TGTGCCTGGAGCCTTACAGCGAACACTGAAGCTTTCTTT. Translated, it gives CAWSLTANTEAFF.

This clonotype was counted many times. The genes are TRBV7-2 and TRBJ2-1, with 7 bases lining up with TRBD1. With V trimmed by 5 bases and J by 8 bases, 6 bases remained unmatched. Germline CDR1 and CDR2: SGHTA and FQGNSA. This CDR3 has 13 amino acids. In DNA form, the CDR3 reads TGTGCCAGCAGCAAGGACAGGCGGTATGAGCAGTTCTTC. Translating gives CASSKDRRYEQFF.

This clonotype was seen at least ten times. The J gene is TRBJ2-1, the V gene TRBV20-1; the D gene is possibly TRBD2 (6 bases). Trimming left V 5 bases short and J 7 bases short, with 24 bases between. Germline V CDR1 and CDR2: DFQATT, SNEGSKA (reference sequence). The CDR3 totals 16 residues. The DNA for the CDR3 is TGCAGTGCTTCCTCATCTAGTGTTGGACTACAGAATGAGCAGTTCTTC. The encoded protein is CSASSSSVGLQNEQFF.

This clonotype occurred many times. The junction shows a germline mismatch at one end, possibly a read error. This rearrangement joins TRBV7-7 to TRBJ2-1, with TRBD2 matching over 7 bases. The V gene's germline CDR1 is SSHAT and CDR2 FNYEAQ (reference sequence). The CDR3 has 14 amino acids. For the CDR3, the DNA is TGTGCTAGCAGCCCCTACAGCGGGATCAATGAGCAGTTCTTC. This translates into CASSPYSGINEQFF.

The table lists this clonotype with many counts. The rearrangement uses TRBV2 and TRBJ2-7, with 9 bases identical to TRBD1. V trimming: 8 bases; J trimming: 4 bases; junction bases outside the gene matches: 15. There are 16 residues in the CDR3. The V gene's germline CDR1 is SNHLY and CDR2 FYNNEI. The CDR3 nucleotides are TGTGCCAGCCGCTATACCGGGACAGGGTCGAAGTACGAGCAGTACTTC. As protein: CASRYTGTGSKYEQYF.

This clonotype was observed a few times. The chain employs TRBV28 and TRBJ2-7, with D perhaps matching TRBD2 (5 bases). Germline V gives CDR1 MDHEN, CDR2 SYDVKM. Trimming removed 4 bases at V and 7 bases at J, with 11 bases between. This CDR3 contains 12 residues. The CDR3 sequence is CASSSSRREQYF. The CDR3 nucleotides are TGTGCCAGCAGTTCATCGCGGAGGGAGCAGTACTTC.

The V call is TRBV6-2 or TRBV6-3, the J call TRBJ2-7; 9 bases align to TRBD1. The germline V gene has CDR1 MNHEY and CDR2 SVGEGT. The CDR3 runs 14 residues. Trimming at V came to 5 bases and at J to 7 bases, leaving 9 bases not matched to a gene. CDR3 protein: CASSRGQGPREQYF. CDR3 nucleotides: TGTGCCAGCAGTAGGGGACAGGGACCGCGGGAGCAGTACTTC.

In its sample, this clonotype was seen many times. The J gene is TRBJ2-3, the V gene TRBV27; D may match TRBD1 or TRBD2 (5 bases each). The length of the CDR3 is 15 residues. V was pared by 4 bases and J by 0 bases, with 11 bases between. Germline values: CDR1 MNHEY, CDR2 SMNVEV (reference sequence). In DNA, the CDR3 is TGTGCCAGCAGTTCGGGACCCCCTAGCACAGATACGCAGTATTTT. It is translated as CASSSGPPSTDTQYF.

This sequence joins TRBV5-1 and TRBJ2-3, with 7 nucleotides matching TRBD2. The CDR3 consists of 15 residues. The junction had 8 bases not matched to a gene; V was cut back by 5 bases and J by 2 bases. Germline CDR1 reads SGHRS; CDR2 reads YFSETQ. The CDR3 sequence is CASRRSGTFTDTQYF. CDR3 nucleotides: TGCGCCAGCAGGCGGAGCGGGACCTTCACAGATACGCAGTATTTT.

This clonotype has at least ten counts. The chain has TRBV20-1 and TRBJ1-1, with 9 bases aligning to TRBD1. The junction had 4 bases not matched to a gene; V was cut back by 5 bases and J by 6 bases. In germline, CDR1 is DFQATT, CDR2 SNEGSKA (reference sequence). The CDR3 totals 12 residues. CDR3 nucleotides: TGCAGTGCTGCACAGGGGGCTTCTGAAGCTTTCTTT. This codes for CSAAQGASEAFF.

This clonotype was recorded many times. The chain combines TRBV30 with TRBJ2-6; D may correspond to TRBD1 or TRBD2 (5 bases each). The length of the CDR3 is 19 residues. The germline gives CDR1 GTSNPN, CDR2 SVGIG (reference sequence). V was pared by 1 base and J by 0 bases, with 19 bases between. The CDR3 DNA sequence: TGTGCCTGGAGTGACGATACCGGGACGGTATTCTCTGGGGCCAACGTCCTGACTTTC. It encodes CAWSDDTGTVFSGANVLTF.

To note about this clonotype: Given a much more abundant clone one base away, this may be a read error. The chain joins TRBV30 to TRBJ2-1, with a tentative D call TRBD2 (6 bases). The CDR3 has 14 residues. Per germline, CDR1 GTSNPN and CDR2 SVGIG (reference sequence). The chain's CDR3 is CAWTLGTFYNEQSF. CDR3 coding DNA: TGTGCCTGGACCCTAGGGACTTTCTACAATGAGCAGTCCTTC.

This clonotype was observed many times. The V call is TRBV2, the J call TRBJ2-1; TRBD2 agrees at 10 bases. From germline, CDR1 is SNHLY and CDR2 FYNNEI. Losses at the gene ends were 10 bases for V and 6 bases for J; bases not matched to a gene: 9. The CDR3 consists of 14 residues. CDR3 sequence (DNA): TGTGCCATTCGGGAGCGGGAGGGGGTCAATGAGCAGTTCTTC. Its translation is CAIREREGVNEQFF.

This clonotype showed up just a few times. CDR3 in amino acids: CASSFLSLAAYNNEQFF. CDR3 sequence (DNA): TGTGCCAGCAGCTTCCTGAGTCTAGCGGCCTACAATAATGAGCAGTTCTTC. The chain employs TRBV7-8 and TRBJ2-1; TRBD2 agrees at 7 bases. This CDR3 is 17 amino acids long. The germline V gene encodes CDR1 SGHVS and CDR2 FQNEAQ. With V trimmed by 3 bases and J by 7 bases, 15 bases remained unmatched.

This clonotype was detected a few times. V gene TRBV18 combines with J gene TRBJ2-6; 7 bases map to TRBD2. The germline gives CDR1 KGHSH, CDR2 LQKENI. V shed 1 base and J 0 bases; nucleotides not matched to a gene: 6. This CDR3 has 18 amino acids. The CDR3 protein is CASSPRSSGASGANVLTF. The CDR3 coding sequence is TGTGCCAGCTCACCACGATCTAGCGGCGCCTCTGGGGCCAACGTCCTGACTTTC.

As for this clonotype: A much larger clone is a single base away; this may be a read error. V gene TRBV5-1 combines with J gene TRBJ2-3; 7 bases are a match to TRBD2. Trimming cost V 4 bases and J 4 bases; bases outside gene matches: 9. This CDR3 spans 15 amino acids. Germline CDR1 reads SGHRS; CDR2 reads YFSETQ. As DNA, the CDR3 is TGCGCCAGCAGCACAGGACTAGATCTTCCAGATACGCAGTATTTT. Translation gives CASSTGLDLPDTQYF.

This clonotype was observed a handful of times. A much larger clone differs by one base, so this may be a read error. The rearrangement joins TRBV28 to TRBJ1-1; 12 bases align to TRBD1. This CDR3 region has 15 residues. Losses at the gene ends were 6 bases for V and 6 bases for J; bases not matched to a gene: 8. Germline values: CDR1 MDHEN, CDR2 SYDVKM. The CDR3 nucleotides are TGTGCCAGCAGGATATCGGGACAGGGGGCCGCTGAAGCTTTCTTT. Protein product: CASRISGQGAAEAFF.

This clonotype has a count of ten or more. CDR3 sequence reads: CASSHPGQKKMNTEAFF. As DNA, the CDR3 is TGCGCCAGCAGCCATCCGGGACAGAAAAAAATGAACACTGAAGCTTTCTTT. This rearrangement joins TRBV4-1 to TRBJ1-1; 7 nucleotides align to TRBD1. CDR3 length equals 17 residues. J gave up 0 bases and V 3 bases, and 10 bases lay outside the gene matches. Germline CDR1 is MGHRA and CDR2 is YSYEKL.

As for this clonotype: At one boundary the junction diverges from the germline segment, which might be a read error. This chain uses TRBV14 with TRBJ2-1, with TRBD2 as a possible D gene (5 bases). CDR3 length equals 18 residues. Germline CDR1 reads SGHDN; CDR2 reads FVKESK. CDR3 in DNA: TGTGCCAGCAGCCAAGGGTCTGGTTGGGGAGCGGCCTACAATGCGCAGTTCTTC. Protein product: CASSQGSGWGAAYNAQFF.